The rows below give T cell receptor beta chains drawn from one sample of a study of cytotoxic CD8 clonotypes in ibrutinib-treated CLL. Sequencing used immunoSEQ multiplex PCR; TCRdb keeps in-frame clones, though not all of them. The sample holds roughly 70,000 clones, around 84% seen once. The material was PBMCs, obtained at disease progression, from a patient treated with ibrutinib. These receptors were obtained from a human donor with chronic lymphocytic leukemia. Each CDR3 is given with its conserved first and last residue. Each record gives: clone size, D gene, V gene, J gene, CDR3 protein, CDR3 DNA. A D gene is named only where the DNA matches it firmly. The size of a clone is reported for some rows only, either as once, few or many, or as a class for expanded clones.

size: .; D: .; V: TRBV30; J: TRBJ2-5; CDR3: CALEDPGLETQYF; DNA: TGTGCCTTGGAAGACCCGGGGCTGGAGACCCAGTACTTC
size: few; D: .; V: TRBV30; J: TRBJ1-1; CDR3: CAWSVGLRWNTEAFF; DNA: TGTGCCTGGAGTGTAGGTTTAAGATGGAACACTGAAGCTTTCTTT
size: .; D: .; V: TRBV6-5; J: TRBJ2-3; CDR3: CASSYSPSTTDTQYF; DNA: TGTGCCAGCAGTTACTCGCCCAGCACCACAGATACGCAGTATTTT
size: few; D: .; V: TRBV27; J: TRBJ1-1; CDR3: CASSLERQTEAFF; DNA: TGTGCCAGCAGTTTAGAGCGACAGACTGAAGCTTTCTTT
size: .; D: .; V: TRBV7-9; J: TRBJ1-4; CDR3: CASSLGWTAEEKLFF; DNA: TGTGCCAGCAGCTTAGGCTGGACAGCTGAAGAAAAACTGTTTTTT
size: medium-sized; D: TRBD1; V: TRBV5-1; J: TRBJ2-7; CDR3: CASSWGQPRRYEQYF; DNA: TGCGCCAGCAGCTGGGGACAGCCGCGTAGGTACGAGCAGTACTTC
size: once; D: .; V: TRBV21-1; J: TRBJ2-7; CDR3: CASSKGLFYEQYF; DNA: TGTGCCAGCAGCAAGGGTTTATTCTACGAGCAGTACTTC
size: once; D: .; V: TRBV7-6; J: TRBJ2-5; CDR3: CASSFGAQETQYF; DNA: TGTGCCAGCAGCTTTGGGGCACAAGAGACCCAGTACTTC
size: .; D: TRBD1; V: TRBV27; J: TRBJ1-5; CDR3: CASSLLGTGGPYSNQPQHF; DNA: TGTGCCAGCAGTTTATTAGGGACAGGGGGGCCCTATAGCAATCAGCCCCAGCATTTT
size: .; D: TRBD2; V: TRBV2; J: TRBJ2-1; CDR3: CASCQREDNEQFF; DNA: TGTGCCAGCTGCCAGCGGGAGGATAATGAGCAGTTCTTC
size: once; D: TRBD2; V: TRBV10-3; J: TRBJ2-2; CDR3: CAINLAANTGELFF; DNA: TGTGCCATCAATCTAGCGGCGAACACCGGGGAGCTGTTTTTT
size: .; D: TRBD2; V: TRBV2; J: TRBJ2-5; CDR3: CASSEQLAGGETQYF; DNA: TGTGCCAGCAGTGAACAACTAGCGGGAGGAGAGACCCAGTACTTC
size: .; D: TRBD1; V: TRBV5-1; J: TRBJ1-2; CDR3: CASSQGGNLASIDYTF; DNA: TGCGCCAGCAGCCAGGGGGGTAATCTTGCCTCGATTGACTACACCTTC
size: few; D: .; V: TRBV29-1; J: TRBJ2-6; CDR3: CSVGETGANVLTF; DNA: TGCAGCGTTGGGGAAACTGGGGCCAACGTCCTGACTTTC
size: medium-sized; D: TRBD2; V: TRBV7-2; J: TRBJ2-7; CDR3: CASSLPGGRVREQYF; DNA: TGTGCCAGCAGCTTACCGGGCGGGAGAGTGCGGGAGCAGTACTTC
size: few; D: .; V: TRBV10-2; J: TRBJ1-4; CDR3: CASSDVQGSNEKLFF; DNA: TGCGCCAGCAGTGATGTACAGGGCTCTAATGAAAAACTGTTTTTT
size: .; D: TRBD1; V: TRBV5-6; J: TRBJ1-2; CDR3: CASNPGGQAYYGYTF; DNA: TGTGCCAGCAATCCCGGGGGACAGGCCTATTATGGCTACACCTTC
size: .; D: TRBD1; V: TRBV18; J: TRBJ2-4; CDR3: CASSPLGQGMNIQYF; DNA: TGTGCCAGCTCACCCCTGGGACAGGGAATGAACATTCAGTACTTC
size: .; D: .; V: TRBV11-1; J: TRBJ1-6; CDR3: CASSLLSSYNSPLHF; DNA: TGTGCCAGCAGCTTACTCTCCTCCTATAATTCACCCCTCCACTTT
size: .; D: .; V: TRBV10-2; J: TRBJ1-4; CDR3: CASSERVNWADGEKLFF; DNA: TGCGCCAGCAGTGAGCGGGTAAACTGGGCTGATGGTGAAAAACTGTTTTTT
size: .; D: .; V: TRBV4-1; J: TRBJ1-3; CDR3: CASSQGEGPTSGNTIYF; DNA: TGCGCCAGCAGCCAAGGGGAGGGGCCTACCTCTGGAAACACCATATATTTT
size: .; D: .; V: TRBV7-2; J: TRBJ2-1; CDR3: CASSLARGVEQFF; DNA: TGTGCCAGCAGCTTAGCGCGGGGCGTTGAGCAGTTCTTC
size: .; D: TRBD2; V: TRBV5-6; J: TRBJ2-7; CDR3: CASSLDGSGGFKDYEQYF; DNA: TGTGCCAGCAGCTTGGATGGTAGCGGGGGGTTTAAGGACTACGAGCAGTACTTC
size: .; D: .; V: TRBV4-1; J: TRBJ1-3; CDR3: CASSPLVVAGNTIYF; DNA: TGCGCCAGCAGTCCCCTCGTCGTTGCTGGAAACACCATATATTTT
size: few; D: TRBD2; V: TRBV7-8; J: TRBJ2-7; CDR3: CASGSLAGQTYEQYF; DNA: TGTGCCAGCGGATCTCTAGCGGGACAGACCTACGAGCAGTACTTC
size: .; D: .; V: TRBV7-6; J: TRBJ1-3; CDR3: CASSLMSPGNTIYF; DNA: TGTGCCAGCAGCTTAATGAGCCCCGGAAACACCATATATTTT
size: .; D: .; V: TRBV2; J: TRBJ2-7; CDR3: CASRVWGQGPYEQYF; DNA: TGTGCCAGCAGGGTGTGGGGTCAAGGGCCCTACGAGCAGTACTTC
size: .; D: TRBD1; V: TRBV25-1; J: TRBJ1-4; CDR3: CASSAGQGPHEKLFF; DNA: TGTGCCAGCAGTGCGGGACAGGGTCCCCATGAAAAACTGTTTTTT
size: .; D: .; V: TRBV7-9; J: TRBJ2-2; CDR3: CASSLGYRSSAGELFF; DNA: TGTGCCAGCAGCTTAGGTTACAGAAGCTCAGCCGGGGAGCTGTTTTTT
size: .; D: .; V: TRBV7-9; J: TRBJ1-2; CDR3: CASSLTGGGYTF; DNA: TGTGCCAGCAGCTTAACTGGGGGTGGCTACACCTTC
size: .; D: .; V: TRBV27; J: TRBJ2-7; CDR3: CASSFAGGYEQYF; DNA: TGTGCCAGCAGTTTCGCAGGGGGGTACGAGCAGTACTTC
size: .; D: .; V: TRBV12-5; J: TRBJ1-5; CDR3: CASGLGLSQPQHF; DNA: TGTGCTAGTGGTTTAGGGCTTAGTCAGCCCCAGCATTTT
size: .; D: TRBD2; V: TRBV5-4; J: TRBJ2-3; CDR3: CASSMPAGGPGTDTQYF; DNA: TGTGCCAGCAGTATGCCGGCGGGAGGGCCCGGCACAGATACGCAGTATTTT
size: .; D: .; V: TRBV29-1; J: TRBJ2-2; CDR3: CSAGPNTGELFF; DNA: TGCAGCGCCGGGCCCAACACCGGGGAGCTGTTTTTT
size: .; D: TRBD1; V: TRBV28; J: TRBJ2-1; CDR3: CASSNPGTVFEQFF; DNA: TGTGCCAGCAGTAACCCCGGGACAGTTTTTGAGCAGTTCTTC
size: .; D: .; V: TRBV29-1; J: TRBJ1-1; CDR3: CSVPSVTTEAFF; DNA: TGCAGCGTTCCGTCCGTTACAACTGAAGCTTTCTTT
size: once; D: TRBD1; V: TRBV5-6; J: TRBJ1-4; CDR3: CASSLPGQGYEKLFF; DNA: TGTGCCAGCAGCTTACCGGGACAGGGGTATGAAAAACTGTTTTTT
size: .; D: .; V: TRBV19; J: TRBJ1-5; CDR3: CASAPSVAINQPQHF; DNA: TGTGCCAGTGCCCCATCGGTGGCAATCAATCAGCCCCAGCATTTT
size: .; D: TRBD2; V: TRBV2; J: TRBJ2-2; CDR3: CASLAGGRTGELFF; DNA: TGTGCCAGCTTGGCGGGGGGCCGCACCGGGGAGCTGTTTTTT
size: .; D: .; V: TRBV6-5; J: TRBJ2-7; CDR3: CASSYGGSRYEQYF; DNA: TGTGCCAGCAGTTACGGGGGGAGTCGGTACGAGCAGTACTTC
size: .; D: TRBD1; V: TRBV19; J: TRBJ1-1; CDR3: CASNSRGGDTEAFF; DNA: TGTGCCAGTAACTCCAGGGGGGGGGACACTGAAGCTTTCTTT
size: .; D: .; V: TRBV5-6; J: TRBJ1-4; CDR3: CASSTKLRGAEKLFF; DNA: TGTGCCAGCAGCACAAAATTAAGGGGGGCTGAAAAACTGTTTTTT
size: few; D: .; V: TRBV28; J: TRBJ1-2; CDR3: CASSFRQDPYGYTF; DNA: TGTGCCAGCAGTTTTCGCCAGGACCCCTATGGCTACACCTTC
size: .; D: .; V: TRBV6-1; J: TRBJ1-5; CDR3: CASSESPVSLSNQPQHF; DNA: TGTGCCAGCAGCGAAAGTCCAGTAAGCTTAAGCAATCAGCCCCAGCATTTT
size: .; D: .; V: TRBV6-5; J: TRBJ2-3; CDR3: CASSWRGDTQYF; DNA: TGTGCCAGCAGTTGGCGCGGGGATACGCAGTATTTT
size: .; D: .; V: TRBV27; J: TRBJ2-3; CDR3: CASSLSGTDTQYF; DNA: TGTGCCAGCAGTTTATCGGGTACAGATACGCAGTATTTT
size: .; D: .; V: TRBV19; J: TRBJ2-6; CDR3: CASKWSPSGANVLTF; DNA: TGTGCCAGTAAATGGAGCCCATCTGGGGCCAACGTCCTGACTTTC
size: .; D: .; V: TRBV28; J: TRBJ2-7; CDR3: CASSLELGPLSSYEQYF; DNA: TGTGCCAGCAGTTTAGAGCTCGGGCCCTTGAGCTCCTACGAGCAGTACTTC
size: .; D: .; V: TRBV6-1; J: TRBJ2-1; CDR3: CASRGALGNEQFF; DNA: TGTGCCAGCAGGGGGGCCTTGGGAAATGAGCAGTTCTTC
size: .; D: .; V: TRBV7-9; J: TRBJ2-1; CDR3: CASSFGYNEQFF; DNA: TGTGCCAGCAGCTTTGGGTACAATGAGCAGTTCTTC
size: .; D: .; V: TRBV5-3; J: TRBJ2-1; CDR3: CARFRGSPYNEQFF; DNA: TGTGCCAGGTTTCGGGGGAGTCCCTACAATGAGCAGTTCTTC
size: .; D: .; V: TRBV6-1; J: TRBJ1-5; CDR3: CASSEVGGGGNQPQHF; DNA: TGTGCCAGCAGTGAAGTCGGGGGAGGGGGCAATCAGCCCCAGCATTTT
size: .; D: .; V: TRBV5-1; J: TRBJ2-1; CDR3: CASSLDGYSSYNEQFF; DNA: TGCGCCAGCAGCTTGGACGGCTACTCTTCCTACAATGAGCAGTTCTTC
size: few; D: .; V: TRBV6-6; J: TRBJ1-1; CDR3: CASSIYDRNTEAFF; DNA: TGTGCCAGCAGTATATACGACAGGAACACTGAAGCTTTCTTT
size: .; D: TRBD1; V: TRBV5-1; J: TRBJ2-5; CDR3: CASSIPGTGQETQYF; DNA: TGCGCCAGCAGCATCCCCGGGACAGGCCAAGAGACCCAGTACTTC
size: .; D: TRBD1; V: TRBV6-6; J: TRBJ1-2; CDR3: CASSYLGTGSNYGYTF; DNA: TGTGCCAGCAGTTACCTCGGGACAGGGAGTAACTATGGCTACACCTTC
size: once; D: .; V: TRBV28; J: TRBJ2-7; CDR3: CASSLWQRYEQYF; DNA: TGTGCCAGCAGTTTATGGCAGCGCTACGAGCAGTACTTC
size: once; D: TRBD1; V: TRBV6-1; J: TRBJ2-3; CDR3: CASSKGQGAGTDTQYF; DNA: TGTGCCAGCAGTAAAGGACAGGGGGCGGGCACAGATACGCAGTATTTT
size: once; D: TRBD1; V: TRBV10-1; J: TRBJ2-7; CDR3: CASSRRTGGSSYEQYF; DNA: TGCGCCAGCAGCAGAAGAACAGGGGGCTCCTCCTACGAGCAGTACTTC